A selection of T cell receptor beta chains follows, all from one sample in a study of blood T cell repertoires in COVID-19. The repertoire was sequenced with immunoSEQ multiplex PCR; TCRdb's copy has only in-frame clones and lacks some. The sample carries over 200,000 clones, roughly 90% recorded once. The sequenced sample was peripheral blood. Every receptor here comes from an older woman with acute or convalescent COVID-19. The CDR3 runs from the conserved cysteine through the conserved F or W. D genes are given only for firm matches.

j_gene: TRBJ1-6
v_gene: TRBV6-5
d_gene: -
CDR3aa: CASTLRAGVNSPLHF
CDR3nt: TGTGCCAGCACCTTACGGGCAGGGGTGAATTCACCCCTCCACTTT

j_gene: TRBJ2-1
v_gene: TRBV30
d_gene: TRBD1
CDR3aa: CAWSGDRGRRDEQFF
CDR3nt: TGTGCCTGGAGTGGGGACAGGGGTAGGAGGGATGAGCAGTTCTTC

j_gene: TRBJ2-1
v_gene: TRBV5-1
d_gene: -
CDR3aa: CASSLTDYNEQFF
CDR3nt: TGCGCCAGCAGCCTGACAGACTACAATGAGCAGTTCTTC

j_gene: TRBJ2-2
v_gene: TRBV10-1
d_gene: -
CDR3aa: CASSESGGWTGELFF
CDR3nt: TGCGCCAGCAGTGAGTCCGGGGGATGGACCGGGGAGCTGTTTTTT

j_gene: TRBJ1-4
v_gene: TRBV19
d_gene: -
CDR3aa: CASSIGAANEKLFF
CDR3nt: TGTGCCAGTAGTATTGGGGCGGCTAATGAAAAACTGTTTTTT

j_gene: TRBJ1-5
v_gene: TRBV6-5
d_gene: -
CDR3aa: CASSYSSGPSNQPQHF
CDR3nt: TGTGCCAGCAGTTATTCGTCAGGGCCTAGCAATCAGCCCCAGCATTTT

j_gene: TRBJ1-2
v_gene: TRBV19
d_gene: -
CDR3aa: CATSYGGNYGYTF
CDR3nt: TGTGCCACCAGTTATGGGGGCAACTATGGCTACACCTTC

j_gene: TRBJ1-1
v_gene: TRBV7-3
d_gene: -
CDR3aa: CASSLRLNTEAFF
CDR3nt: TGTGCCAGCAGCCTCAGGTTGAACACTGAAGCTTTCTTT

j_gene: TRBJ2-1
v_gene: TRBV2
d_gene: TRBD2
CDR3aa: CASSRLAGYNEQFF
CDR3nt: TGTGCCAGCTCGAGACTAGCGGGGTACAATGAGCAGTTCTTC

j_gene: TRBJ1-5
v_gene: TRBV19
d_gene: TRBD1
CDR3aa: CASRNRGVGADQPQHF
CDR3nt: TGTGCCAGTAGAAACAGGGGTGTAGGGGCTGATCAGCCCCAGCATTTT

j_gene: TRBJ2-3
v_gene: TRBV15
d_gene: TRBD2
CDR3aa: CATSRGGLAGGRDTQYF
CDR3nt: TGTGCCACCAGCAGAGGAGGACTAGCGGGGGGGAGAGATACGCAGTATTTT

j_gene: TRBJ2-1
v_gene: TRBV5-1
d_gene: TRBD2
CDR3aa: CASSLEAGVAEQFF
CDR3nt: TGCGCCAGCAGCTTGGAGGCGGGGGTGGCTGAGCAGTTCTTC